This T cell receptor (beta chain) was observed in a study of T-cell memory formation after mild COVID-19. TCRdb redid the calling of the 5' RACE reads with MiXCR, one entry per CDR3 protein. This sample has more than 350,000 distinct CDR3 sequences; over 20% occur once, and the top ten carry around 13%. The germline V gene has CDR1 SGHTA and CDR2 FQGNSA. The CDR3 runs to 15 residues. Germline trimming cut 1 base from V and 4 bases from J; bases unmatched to any gene: 2. This receptor was identified in an adult woman who had mild COVID-19 (a few samples of this study predate the infection). Cell type and time point are not known. The specimen sequenced was PBMCs or a T cell subset sorted from them (not recorded which). This sequence joins TRBV7-2 and TRBJ1-2; 11 bases line up with TRBD1. In nucleotides, the CDR3 is TGTGCCAGCAGCTTAGTAGGACAGGGGGCCTATGGCTACACCTTC. It codes for CASSLVGQGAYGYTF. Full variable domain (remainder filled in from reference TRBV7-2 and TRBJ1-2): GAGVSQSPSNKVTEKGKDVELRCDPISGHTALYWYRQSLGQGLEFLIYFQGNSAPDKSGLPSDRFSAERTGGSVSTLTIQRTQQEDSAVYLCASSLVGQGAYGYTFGSGTRLTVV.